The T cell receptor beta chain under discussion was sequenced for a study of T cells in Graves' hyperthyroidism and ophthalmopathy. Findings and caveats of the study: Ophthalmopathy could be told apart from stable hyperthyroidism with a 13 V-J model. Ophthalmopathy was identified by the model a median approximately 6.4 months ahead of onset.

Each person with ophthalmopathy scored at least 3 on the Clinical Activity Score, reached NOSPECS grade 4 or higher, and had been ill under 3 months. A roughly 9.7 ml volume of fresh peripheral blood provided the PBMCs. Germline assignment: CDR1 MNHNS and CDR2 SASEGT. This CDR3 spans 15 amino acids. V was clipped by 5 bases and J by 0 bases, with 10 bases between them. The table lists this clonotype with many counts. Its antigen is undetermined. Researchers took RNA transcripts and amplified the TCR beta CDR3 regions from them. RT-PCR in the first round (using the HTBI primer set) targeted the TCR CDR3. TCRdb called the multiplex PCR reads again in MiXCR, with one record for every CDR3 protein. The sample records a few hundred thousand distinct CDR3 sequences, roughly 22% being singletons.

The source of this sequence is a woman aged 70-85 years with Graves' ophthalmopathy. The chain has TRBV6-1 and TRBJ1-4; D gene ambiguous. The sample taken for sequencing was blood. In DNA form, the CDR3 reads TGTGCCAGCAGTTTGACGAGTGCAACTAATGAAAAACTGTTTTTT. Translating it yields CASSLTSATNEKLFF.